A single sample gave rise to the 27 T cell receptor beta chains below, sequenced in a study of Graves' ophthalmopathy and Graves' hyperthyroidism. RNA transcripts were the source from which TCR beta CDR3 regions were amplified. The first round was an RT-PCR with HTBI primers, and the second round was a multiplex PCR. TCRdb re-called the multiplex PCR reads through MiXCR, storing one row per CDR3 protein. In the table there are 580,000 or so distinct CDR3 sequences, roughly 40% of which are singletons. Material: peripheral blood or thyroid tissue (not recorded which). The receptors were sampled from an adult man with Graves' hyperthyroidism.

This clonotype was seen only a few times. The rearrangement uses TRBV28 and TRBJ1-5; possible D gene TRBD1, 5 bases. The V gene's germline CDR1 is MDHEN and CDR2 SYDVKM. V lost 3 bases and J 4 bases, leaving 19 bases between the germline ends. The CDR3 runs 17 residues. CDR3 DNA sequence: TGTGCCAGCAGTTTGGCCGCGGGCAGAGGGGCAAATCAGCCCCAGCATTTT. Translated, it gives CASSLAAGRGANQPQHF.

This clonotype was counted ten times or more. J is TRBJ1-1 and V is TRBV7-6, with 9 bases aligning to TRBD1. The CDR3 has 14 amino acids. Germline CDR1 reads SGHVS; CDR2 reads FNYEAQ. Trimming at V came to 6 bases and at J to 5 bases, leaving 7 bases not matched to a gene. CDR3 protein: CASRKDRGNTEAFF. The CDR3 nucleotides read TGTGCCAGCAGAAAGGACAGGGGAAATACTGAAGCTTTCTTT. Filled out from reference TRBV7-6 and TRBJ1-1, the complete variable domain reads GAGVSQSPRYKVTKRGQDVALRCDPISGHVSLYWYRQALGQGPEFLTYFNYEAQQDKSGLPNDRFSAERPEGSISTLTIQRTEQRDSAMYRCASRKDRGNTEAFFGQGTRLTVV.

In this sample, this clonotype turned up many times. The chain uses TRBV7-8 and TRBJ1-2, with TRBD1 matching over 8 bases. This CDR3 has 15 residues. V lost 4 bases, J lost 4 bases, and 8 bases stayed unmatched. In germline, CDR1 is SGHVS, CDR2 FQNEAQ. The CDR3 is CASSSGQGLVYGYTF. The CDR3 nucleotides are TGTGCCAGCAGCTCCGGACAGGGCCTGGTCTATGGCTACACCTTC.

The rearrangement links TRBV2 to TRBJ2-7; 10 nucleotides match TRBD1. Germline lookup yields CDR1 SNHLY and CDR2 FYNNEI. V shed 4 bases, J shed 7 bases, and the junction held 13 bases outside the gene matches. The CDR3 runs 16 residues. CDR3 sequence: CASSVGGQGVSGEQYF. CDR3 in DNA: TGTGCCAGCAGTGTAGGAGGACAGGGGGTATCGGGAGAGCAGTACTTC.

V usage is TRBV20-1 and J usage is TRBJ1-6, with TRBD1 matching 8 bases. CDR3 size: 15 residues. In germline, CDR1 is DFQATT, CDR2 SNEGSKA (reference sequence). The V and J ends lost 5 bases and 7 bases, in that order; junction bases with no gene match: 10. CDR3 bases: TGCAGTGCTTCCAGGGGGCGAGTAGGCAATTCACCCCTCCACTTT. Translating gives CSASRGRVGNSPLHF.

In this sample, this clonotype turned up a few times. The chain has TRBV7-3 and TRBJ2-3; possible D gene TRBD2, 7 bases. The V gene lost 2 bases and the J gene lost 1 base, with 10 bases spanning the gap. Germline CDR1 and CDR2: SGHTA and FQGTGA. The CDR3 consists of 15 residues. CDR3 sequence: CASSLRGAGTDTQYF. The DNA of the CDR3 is TGTGCCAGCAGCTTACGGGGGGCTGGCACAGATACGCAGTATTTT.

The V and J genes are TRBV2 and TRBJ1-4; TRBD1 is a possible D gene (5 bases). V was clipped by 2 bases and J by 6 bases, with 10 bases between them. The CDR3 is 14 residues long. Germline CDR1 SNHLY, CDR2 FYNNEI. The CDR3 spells CASSEMGVYEKLFF. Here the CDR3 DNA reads TGTGCCAGCAGTGAAATGGGGGTTTATGAAAAACTGTTTTTT.

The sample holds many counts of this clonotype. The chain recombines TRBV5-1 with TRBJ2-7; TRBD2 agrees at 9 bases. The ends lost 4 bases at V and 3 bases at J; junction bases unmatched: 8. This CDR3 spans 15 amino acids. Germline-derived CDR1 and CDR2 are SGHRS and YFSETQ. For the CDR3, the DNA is TGCGCCAGCAGCCCCATAGCGGGAGACAACTACGAGCAGTACTTC. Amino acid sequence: CASSPIAGDNYEQYF.

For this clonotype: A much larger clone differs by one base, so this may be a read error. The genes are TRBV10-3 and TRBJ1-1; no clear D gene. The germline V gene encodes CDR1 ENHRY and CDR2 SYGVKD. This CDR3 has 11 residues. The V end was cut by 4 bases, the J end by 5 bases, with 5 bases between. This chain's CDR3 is CAISVGTEAFF. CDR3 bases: TGTGCCATCAGTGTTGGGACTGAAGCTTTCTTT.

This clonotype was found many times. The CDR3 region has the DNA TGTGCCACCAGTGATAGCTACGAGCAGTACTTC. It specifies CATSDSYEQYF. The V gene is TRBV24-1, the J gene TRBJ2-7; D ambiguous. With 3 bases removed from V and 3 bases from J, the gap between germline ends came to 2 bases. The germline V gene has CDR1 KGHDR and CDR2 SFDVKD. The CDR3 is 11 amino acids.

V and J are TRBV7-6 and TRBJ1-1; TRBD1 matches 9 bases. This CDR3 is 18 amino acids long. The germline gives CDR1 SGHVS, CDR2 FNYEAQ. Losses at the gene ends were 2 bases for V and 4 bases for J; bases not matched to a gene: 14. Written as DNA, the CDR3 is TGTGCCAGCAGCTTAAAAACAGGGGGCACTACCATGGTCACTGAAGCTTTCTTT. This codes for CASSLKTGGTTMVTEAFF.

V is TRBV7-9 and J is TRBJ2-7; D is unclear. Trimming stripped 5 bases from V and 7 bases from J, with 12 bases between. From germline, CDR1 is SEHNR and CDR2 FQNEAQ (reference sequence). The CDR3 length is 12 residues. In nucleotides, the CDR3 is TGTGCCAGCAGCCCCCGCCCCAATGAGCAGTACTTC. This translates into CASSPRPNEQYF.

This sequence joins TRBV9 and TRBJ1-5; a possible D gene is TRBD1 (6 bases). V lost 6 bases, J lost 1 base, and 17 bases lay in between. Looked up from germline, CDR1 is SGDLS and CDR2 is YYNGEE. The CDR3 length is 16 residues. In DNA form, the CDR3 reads TGTGCCAGCACCCCGGGGGGCTCTAAGAGCAATCAGCCCCAGCATTTT. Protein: CASTPGGSKSNQPQHF.

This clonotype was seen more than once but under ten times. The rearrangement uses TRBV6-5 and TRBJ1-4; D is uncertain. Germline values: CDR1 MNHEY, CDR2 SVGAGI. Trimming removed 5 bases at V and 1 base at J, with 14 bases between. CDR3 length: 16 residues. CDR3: CASSEGRRLTNEKLFF. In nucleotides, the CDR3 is TGTGCCAGCAGTGAAGGAAGGAGGCTAACTAATGAAAAACTGTTTTTT.

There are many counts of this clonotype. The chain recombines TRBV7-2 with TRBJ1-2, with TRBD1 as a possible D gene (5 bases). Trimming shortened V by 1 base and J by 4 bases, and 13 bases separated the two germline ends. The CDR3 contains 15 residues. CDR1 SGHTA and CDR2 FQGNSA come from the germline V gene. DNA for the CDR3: TGTGCCAGCAGCTTAGTTGGCGGGGCCGGCTATGGCTACACCTTC. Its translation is CASSLVGGAGYGYTF.

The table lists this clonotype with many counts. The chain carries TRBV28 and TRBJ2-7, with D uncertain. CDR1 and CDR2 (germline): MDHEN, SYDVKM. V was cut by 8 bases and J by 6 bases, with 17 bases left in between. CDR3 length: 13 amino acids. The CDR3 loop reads CASGIIAPGEQYF. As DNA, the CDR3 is TGTGCCAGCGGTATAATAGCTCCAGGCGAGCAGTACTTC.

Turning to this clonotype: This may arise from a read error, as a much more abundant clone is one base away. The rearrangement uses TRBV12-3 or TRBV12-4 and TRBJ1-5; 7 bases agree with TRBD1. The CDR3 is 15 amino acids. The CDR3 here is CASSLRQGSNRPQHF. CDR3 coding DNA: TGTGCCAGCAGTCTCAGACAGGGTAGCAATCGGCCCCAGCATTTT.

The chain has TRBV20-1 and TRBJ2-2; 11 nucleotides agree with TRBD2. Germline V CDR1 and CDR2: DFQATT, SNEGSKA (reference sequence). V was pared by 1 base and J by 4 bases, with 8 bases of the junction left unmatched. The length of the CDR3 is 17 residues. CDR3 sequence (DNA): TGCAGTGCTAGAGGGCGGCTAGCGGGAGGTGGCACCGGGGAGCTGTTTTTT. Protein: CSARGRLAGGGTGELFF.

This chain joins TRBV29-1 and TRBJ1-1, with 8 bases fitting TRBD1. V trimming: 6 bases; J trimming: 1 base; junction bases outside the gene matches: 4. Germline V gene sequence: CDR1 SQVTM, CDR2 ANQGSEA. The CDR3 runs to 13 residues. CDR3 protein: CSVRTGRNTEAFF. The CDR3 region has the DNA TGCAGCGTCCGGACAGGGCGGAACACTGAAGCTTTCTTT.

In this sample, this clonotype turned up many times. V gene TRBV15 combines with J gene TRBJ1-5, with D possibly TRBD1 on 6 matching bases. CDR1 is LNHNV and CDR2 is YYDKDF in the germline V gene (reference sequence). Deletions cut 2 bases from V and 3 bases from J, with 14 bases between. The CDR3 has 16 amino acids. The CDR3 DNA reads TGTGCCACCAGCAGACCCTCGACAGGCCCCAATCAGCCCCAGCATTTT. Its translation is CATSRPSTGPNQPQHF.

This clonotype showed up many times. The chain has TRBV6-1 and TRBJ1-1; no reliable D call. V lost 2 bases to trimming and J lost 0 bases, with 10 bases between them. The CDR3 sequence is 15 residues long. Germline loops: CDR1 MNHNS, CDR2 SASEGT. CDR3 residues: CASSESLGMNTEAFF. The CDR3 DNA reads TGTGCCAGCAGTGAATCTCTGGGGATGAACACTGAAGCTTTCTTT.

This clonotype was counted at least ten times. The DNA for the CDR3 is TGTGCCAGCAGTCTCGACTGGACAGGGGGTCAAGAGACCCAGTACTTC. The encoded protein is CASSLDWTGGQETQYF. The V and J genes are TRBV6-5 and TRBJ2-5, with 10 nucleotides matching TRBD1. This CDR3 spans 16 amino acids. The germline V gene encodes CDR1 MNHEY and CDR2 SVGAGI. Trimming at V came to 5 bases and at J to 2 bases, leaving 8 bases not matched to a gene.

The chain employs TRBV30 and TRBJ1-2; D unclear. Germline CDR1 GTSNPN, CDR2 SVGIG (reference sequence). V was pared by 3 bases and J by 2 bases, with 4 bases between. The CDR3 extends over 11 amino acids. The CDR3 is CAWRSNYGYTF. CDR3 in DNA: TGTGCCTGGAGGAGCAACTATGGCTACACCTTC.

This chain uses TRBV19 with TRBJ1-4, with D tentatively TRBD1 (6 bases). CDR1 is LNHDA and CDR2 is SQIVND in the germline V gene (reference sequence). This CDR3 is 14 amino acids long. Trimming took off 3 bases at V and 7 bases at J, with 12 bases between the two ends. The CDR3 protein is CASSMGTQGEKLFF. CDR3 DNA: TGTGCCAGTAGTATGGGGACACAAGGTGAAAAACTGTTTTTT.

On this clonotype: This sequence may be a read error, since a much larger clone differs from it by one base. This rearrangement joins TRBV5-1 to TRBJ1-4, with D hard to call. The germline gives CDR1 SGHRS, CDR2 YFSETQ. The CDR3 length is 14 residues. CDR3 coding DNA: TGCGCCAGCAAGGGAGTTGGGATGGGTGAAAGACTGTTTTTT. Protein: CASKGVGMGERLFF.

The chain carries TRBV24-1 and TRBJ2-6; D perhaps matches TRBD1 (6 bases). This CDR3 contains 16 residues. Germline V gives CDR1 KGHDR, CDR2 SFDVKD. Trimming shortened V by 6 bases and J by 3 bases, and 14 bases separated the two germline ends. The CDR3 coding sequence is TGTGCCACCAGTTCCTCAGGGGAATTTGGGGCCAACGTCCTGACTTTC. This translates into CATSSSGEFGANVLTF.

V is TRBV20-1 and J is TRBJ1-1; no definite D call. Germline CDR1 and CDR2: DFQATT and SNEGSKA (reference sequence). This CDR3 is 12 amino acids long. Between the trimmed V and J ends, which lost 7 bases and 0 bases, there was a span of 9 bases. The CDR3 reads CSEGRMNTEAFF. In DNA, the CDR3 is TGCAGTGAAGGCCGGATGAACACTGAAGCTTTCTTT.